These 22 T cell receptor beta chains share one sample of origin, sequenced in a study of radiation and T cells in renal cell carcinoma. Using immunoSEQ multiplex PCR, the repertoire was profiled, and TCRdb retains in-frame clones only, with some absent. The data hold roughly 80,000 clones, with 70% to 90% observed a single time. Noted time point: blood 2 weeks post-SBRT. Regarding treatment: 15 Gy SBRT to primary tumor, nephrectomy 4 weeks later. Sample: blood, taken from a patient whose treatment included radiotherapy and nephrectomy. All receptors come from a woman aged 45-65 years with renal cell carcinoma.

J is TRBJ2-2 and V is TRBV4-2; D gene ambiguous. CDR3 length: 15 residues. Germline-derived CDR1 and CDR2 are LGHNA and YNFKEQ. Trimming shortened V by 1 base and J by 2 bases, and 8 bases separated the two germline ends. CDR3 coding DNA: TGTGCCAGCAGCCAAGTAGTGCGAAACACCGGGGAGCTGTTTTTT. Translated: CASSQVVRNTGELFF.

The rearrangement uses TRBV9 and TRBJ1-1; D perhaps matches TRBD1 (6 bases). CDR1 and CDR2 (germline): SGDLS, YYNGEE. This CDR3 is 15 amino acids long. The V gene lost 4 bases and the J gene lost 1 base, with 14 bases spanning the gap. The CDR3 here is CASSPTQGSNTEAFF. The CDR3 DNA follows: TGTGCCAGCAGCCCTACACAGGGCTCGAACACTGAAGCTTTCTTT.

The rearrangement joins TRBV4-3 to TRBJ1-1; TRBD1 matches at 9 bases. This CDR3 comprises 16 residues. CDR1 LGHNA and CDR2 YSLEER come from the germline V gene. V shed 4 bases, J shed 5 bases, and the junction held 11 bases outside the gene matches. The chain's CDR3 is CASSPNPQGAGTEAFF. In DNA form, the CDR3 reads TGCGCCAGCAGCCCAAATCCACAGGGGGCAGGGACTGAAGCTTTCTTT.

CDR3: CASSSRGTDTQYF. Written as DNA, the CDR3 is TGTGCCAGCAGCTCGAGGGGCACAGATACGCAGTATTTT. The chain uses TRBV5-6 and TRBJ2-3, with D possibly TRBD2 on 5 matching bases. In germline, CDR1 is SGHDT, CDR2 YYEEEE. The ends were cut back, 3 bases at V and 1 base at J, with 6 bases in the middle. This CDR3 is built from 13 residues.

This clone has only a few counts. The chain has TRBV6-5 and TRBJ1-5; the match to TRBD1 covers 7 bases. There are 15 residues in the CDR3. Germline V gene data show CDR1 as MNHEY and CDR2 as SVGAGI. With 4 bases clipped from V and 4 bases from J, the junction kept 7 bases outside the gene matches. This CDR3 reads CASSSTTGPNQPQHF. The CDR3, as DNA: TGTGCCAGCAGTTCCACGACAGGGCCTAATCAGCCCCAGCATTTT.

The V gene is TRBV4-3, the J gene TRBJ2-3; weak D call: TRBD1 (6 bases). This CDR3 is built from 16 residues. V dropped 0 bases and J dropped 1 base, with 11 bases sitting between them. Germline CDR1 is LGHNA and CDR2 is YSLEER. CDR3 sequence: CASSQDHPGGTDTQYF. The CDR3 bases are TGCGCCAGCAGCCAAGATCATCCAGGGGGCACAGATACGCAGTATTTT.

This chain connects TRBV27 to TRBJ2-5; D is undetermined. The V gene's germline CDR1 is MNHEY and CDR2 SMNVEV (reference sequence). V lost 5 bases to trimming and J lost 0 bases, with 7 bases between them. CDR3 length: 13 amino acids. As DNA, the CDR3 is TGTGCCAGCAGTGATAGCTACCAAGAGACCCAGTACTTC. Translated, it gives CASSDSYQETQYF.

The rearrangement uses TRBV6-5 and TRBJ2-7, with D uncertain. The germline V and J ends were trimmed by 10 bases and 4 bases, with 8 bases remaining between them. CDR1 MNHEY and CDR2 SVGAGI come from the germline V gene. The length of the CDR3 is 10 residues. CDR3 sequence reads: CATAEYEQYF. DNA for the CDR3: TGTGCCACCGCAGAGTACGAGCAGTACTTC.

This rearrangement joins TRBV11-2 to TRBJ2-5; no firm D call. The CDR3 has 12 residues. Germline-derived CDR1 and CDR2 are SGHAT and FQNNGV. Trimming pared 6 bases from V and 5 bases from J, leaving 10 bases between. The CDR3 sequence is CASRPPRETQYF. Here the CDR3 DNA reads TGTGCCAGCAGACCGCCCCGGGAGACCCAGTACTTC.

The chain couples TRBV7-2 to TRBJ2-5, with TRBD1 matching 10 bases. V dropped 5 bases and J dropped 7; count of bases not matched to a gene: 7. The CDR3 covers 14 residues. Germline CDR1 SGHTA, CDR2 FQGNSA. In nucleotides, the CDR3 is TGTGCCAGCAGCCGGGGACAGGGGAGCCGGACCCAGTACTTC. It yields the protein CASSRGQGSRTQYF. The complete variable domain, with remaining parts taken from reference TRBV7-2 and TRBJ2-5, reads GAGVSQSPSNKVTEKGKDVELRCDPISGHTALYWYRQSLGQGLEFLIYFQGNSAPDKSGLPSDRFSAERTGGSVSTLTIQRTQQEDSAVYLCASSRGQGSRTQYFGPGTRLLVL.

The V gene is TRBV5-1, the J gene TRBJ2-7; D gene uncertain. The CDR3 is 13 residues long. CDR1 is SGHRS and CDR2 is YFSETQ in the germline V gene. The V end was cut by 4 bases, the J end by 2 bases, with 10 bases between. Here the CDR3 DNA reads TGCGCCAGCAGCCCGGCCCCGACCTACGAGCAGTACTTC. Translated, it gives CASSPAPTYEQYF. The variable domain in full, completed from reference TRBV5-1 and TRBJ2-7, reads KAGVTQTPRYLIKTRGQQVTLSCSPISGHRSVSWYQQTPGQGLQFLFEYFSETQRNKGNFPGRFSGRQFSNSRSEMNVSTLELGDSALYLCASSPAPTYEQYFGPGTRLTVT.

The chain uses TRBV27 and TRBJ2-7; D possibly corresponds to TRBD1 (5 bases). From germline, CDR1 is MNHEY and CDR2 SMNVEV (reference sequence). The CDR3 covers 15 residues. With 2 bases removed from V and 1 base from J, the gap between germline ends came to 12 bases. CDR3 in amino acids: CASSLAGQASYEQYF. The CDR3, as DNA: TGTGCCAGCAGTTTAGCAGGGCAGGCGTCCTACGAGCAGTACTTC.

The V gene is TRBV7-9, the J gene TRBJ2-2; TRBD2 aligns across 8 bases. This CDR3 has 16 residues. Germline V gene data show CDR1 as SEHNR and CDR2 as FQNEAQ (reference sequence). The ends lost 3 bases at V and 4 bases at J; junction bases unmatched: 7. The chain's CDR3 is CASSLSEAGVTGELFF. The CDR3 DNA reads as TGTGCCAGCAGCTTGTCAGAAGCGGGGGTCACCGGGGAGCTGTTTTTT.

The V and J genes are TRBV19 and TRBJ2-7; a possible D gene is TRBD2 (6 bases). Germline values: CDR1 LNHDA, CDR2 SQIVND (reference sequence). The V end was cut by 0 bases, the J end by 3 bases, with 6 bases between. The CDR3 is 13 residues long. This CDR3 reads CASSIETSYEQYF. CDR3 sequence (DNA): TGTGCCAGTAGTATAGAGACTAGCTACGAGCAGTACTTC.

The gene calls are TRBV6-5 and TRBJ1-3; D may be TRBD1 (5 bases). This CDR3 contains 13 residues. The V gene lost 2 bases and the J gene lost 4 bases, with 6 bases spanning the gap. The germline V gene has CDR1 MNHEY and CDR2 SVGAGI. CDR3 coding DNA: TGTGCCAGCAGTTACAAGGGGGGAAACACCATATATTTT. Translated: CASSYKGGNTIYF.

The chain uses TRBV7-9 and TRBJ2-7; the D is unclear. From germline, CDR1 is SEHNR and CDR2 FQNEAQ (reference sequence). The CDR3 runs 12 residues. Trimming pared 5 bases from V and 3 bases from J, leaving 8 bases between. In DNA, the CDR3 is TGTGCCAGCAGCCCACGCTTCTACGAGCAGTACTTC. Protein: CASSPRFYEQYF.

The chain links TRBV28 to TRBJ1-2, with TRBD1 matching over 9 bases. V lost 6 bases and J lost 4; bases outside the gene matches: 9. The CDR3 spans 15 residues. The germline CDR1 and CDR2 sequences are MDHEN and SYDVKM. In nucleotides, the CDR3 is TGTGCCAGCAGCACTCCGGGACAGGGCAGCTATGGCTACACCTTC. As protein: CASSTPGQGSYGYTF.

The chain employs TRBV6-5 and TRBJ1-2; a possible D gene is TRBD1 (5 bases). The length of the CDR3 is 14 residues. V was trimmed by 6 bases and J by 2 bases, leaving 13 bases between them. Germline V gene sequence: CDR1 MNHEY, CDR2 SVGAGI. The CDR3 DNA follows: TGTGCCAGCAGCCGGACTGGGGGGAACTATGGCTACACCTTC. It yields the protein CASSRTGGNYGYTF.

This clone occurred once. CDR3 region: CASSLAGIQALYGYTF. The CDR3 nucleotides read TGCGCCAGCAGCTTGGCGGGGATACAGGCCCTCTATGGCTACACCTTC. This rearrangement joins TRBV5-1 to TRBJ1-2; D is perhaps TRBD1 (5 bases). V lost 0 bases to trimming and J lost 4 bases, with 16 bases between them. CDR3 length: 16 residues. Germline CDR1 is SGHRS and CDR2 is YFSETQ.

The chain uses TRBV19 and TRBJ1-4; tentatively, D is TRBD1 (5 bases). V was trimmed by 7 bases and J by 5 bases, leaving 11 bases between them. CDR1 LNHDA and CDR2 SQIVND come from the germline V gene (reference sequence). This CDR3 is 13 amino acids long. CDR3 nucleotide sequence: TGTGCCAGTACTCAGGGAGGGAATGAAAAACTGTTTTTT. Protein sequence: CASTQGGNEKLFF.

The gene calls are TRBV11-2 and TRBJ1-5, with 7 bases aligning to TRBD1. Losses at the gene ends were 5 bases for V and 2 bases for J; bases not matched to a gene: 6. This CDR3 is 15 amino acids long. Germline CDR1 is SGHAT and CDR2 is FQNNGV. The CDR3 spells CASSHNRGGNQPQHF. Here the CDR3 DNA reads TGTGCCAGCAGCCACAACAGGGGCGGCAATCAGCCCCAGCATTTT.

The chain carries TRBV7-8 and TRBJ2-7; D is uncertain. Per germline, CDR1 SGHVS and CDR2 FQNEAQ. The V and J ends lost 4 bases and 3 bases respectively, with 16 bases between them. CDR3 size: 15 residues. CDR3 DNA: TGTGCCAGCAGCTCCGGACGCCCTGTGGGCTACGAGCAGTACTTC. Amino acid sequence: CASSSGRPVGYEQYF.